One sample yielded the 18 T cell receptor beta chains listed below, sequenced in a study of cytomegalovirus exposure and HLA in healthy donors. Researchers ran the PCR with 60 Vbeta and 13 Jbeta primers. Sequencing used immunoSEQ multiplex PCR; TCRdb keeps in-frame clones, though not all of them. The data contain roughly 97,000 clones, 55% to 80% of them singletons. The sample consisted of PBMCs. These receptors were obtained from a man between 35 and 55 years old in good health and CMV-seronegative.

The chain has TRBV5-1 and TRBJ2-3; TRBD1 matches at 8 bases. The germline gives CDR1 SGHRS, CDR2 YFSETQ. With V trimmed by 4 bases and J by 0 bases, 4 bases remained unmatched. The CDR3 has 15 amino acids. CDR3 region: CASSPQGASTDTQYF. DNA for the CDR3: TGCGCCAGCAGCCCCCAGGGGGCCAGCACAGATACGCAGTATTTT.

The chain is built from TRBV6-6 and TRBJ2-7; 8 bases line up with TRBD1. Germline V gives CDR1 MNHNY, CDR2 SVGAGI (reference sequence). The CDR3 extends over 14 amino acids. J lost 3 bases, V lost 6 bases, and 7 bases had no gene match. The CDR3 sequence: CASRSTGQGYEQYF. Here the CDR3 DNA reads TGTGCCAGCAGGTCGACCGGACAGGGCTACGAGCAGTACTTC.

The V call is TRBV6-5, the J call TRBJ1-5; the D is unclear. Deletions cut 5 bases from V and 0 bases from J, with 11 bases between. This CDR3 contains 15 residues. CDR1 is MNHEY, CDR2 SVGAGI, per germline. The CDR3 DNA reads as TGTGCCAGCAGTCCCCGAGGACTTAGCAATCAGCCCCAGCATTTT. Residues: CASSPRGLSNQPQHF.

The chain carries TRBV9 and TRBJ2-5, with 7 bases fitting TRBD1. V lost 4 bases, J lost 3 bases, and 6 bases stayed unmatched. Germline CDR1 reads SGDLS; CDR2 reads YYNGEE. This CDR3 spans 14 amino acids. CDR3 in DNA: TGTGCCAGCAGCCTGACCGGGACAGAAGAGACCCAGTACTTC. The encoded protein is CASSLTGTEETQYF.

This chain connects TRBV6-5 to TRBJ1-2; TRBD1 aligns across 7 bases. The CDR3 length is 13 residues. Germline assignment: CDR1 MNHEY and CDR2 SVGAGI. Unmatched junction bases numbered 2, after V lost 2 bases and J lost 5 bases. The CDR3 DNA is TGTGCCAGCAGTTACAGACAGGGTTATGGCTACACCTTC. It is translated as CASSYRQGYGYTF.

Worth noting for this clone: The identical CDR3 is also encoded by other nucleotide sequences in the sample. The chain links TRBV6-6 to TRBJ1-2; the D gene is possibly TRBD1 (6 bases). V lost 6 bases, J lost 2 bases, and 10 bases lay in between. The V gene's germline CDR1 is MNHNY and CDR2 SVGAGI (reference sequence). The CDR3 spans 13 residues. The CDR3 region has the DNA TGTGCCAGCAGCCCTACAGGGAACTATGGCTACACCTTC. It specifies CASSPTGNYGYTF.

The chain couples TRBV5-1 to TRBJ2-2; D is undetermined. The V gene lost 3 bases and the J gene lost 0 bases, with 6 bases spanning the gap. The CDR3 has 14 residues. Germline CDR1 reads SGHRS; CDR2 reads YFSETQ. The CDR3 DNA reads TGCGCCAGCAGCTCAGGTCCGAACACCGGGGAGCTGTTTTTT. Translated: CASSSGPNTGELFF.

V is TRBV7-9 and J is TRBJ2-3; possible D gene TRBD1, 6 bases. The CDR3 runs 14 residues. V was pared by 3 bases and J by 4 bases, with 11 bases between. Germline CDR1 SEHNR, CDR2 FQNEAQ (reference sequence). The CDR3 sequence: CASSFSGAADTQYF. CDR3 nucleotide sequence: TGTGCCAGCAGCTTCTCAGGGGCCGCAGATACGCAGTATTTT.

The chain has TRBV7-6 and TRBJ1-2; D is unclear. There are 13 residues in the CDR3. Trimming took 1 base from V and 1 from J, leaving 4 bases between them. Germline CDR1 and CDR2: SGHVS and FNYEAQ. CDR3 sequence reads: CASSLVINYGYTF. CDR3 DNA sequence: TGTGCCAGCAGCTTAGTCATTAACTATGGCTACACCTTC.

CDR3 bases: TGTGCCAGCAGTGAAGGAGCGGGGGACTCCTACGAGCAGTACTTC. Its protein is CASSEGAGDSYEQYF. V and J are TRBV6-1 and TRBJ2-7, with 8 bases lining up with TRBD2. The V and J ends lost 1 base and 0 bases, in that order; junction bases with no gene match: 2. This CDR3 is built from 15 residues. In germline, CDR1 is MNHNS, CDR2 SASEGT.

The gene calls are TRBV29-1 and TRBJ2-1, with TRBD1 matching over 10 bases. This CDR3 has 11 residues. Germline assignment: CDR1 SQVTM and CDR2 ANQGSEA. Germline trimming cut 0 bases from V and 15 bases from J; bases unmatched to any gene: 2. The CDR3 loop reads CSVEDGQGGFF. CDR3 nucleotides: TGCAGCGTTGAAGACGGACAGGGGGGGTTCTTC.

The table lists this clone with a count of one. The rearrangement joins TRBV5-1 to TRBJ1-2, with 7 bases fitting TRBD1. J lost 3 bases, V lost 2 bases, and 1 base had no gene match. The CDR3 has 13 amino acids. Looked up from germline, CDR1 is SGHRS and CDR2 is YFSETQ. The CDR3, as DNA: TGCGCCAGCAGCTTTCAGGGGGACTATGGCTACACCTTC. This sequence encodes CASSFQGDYGYTF.

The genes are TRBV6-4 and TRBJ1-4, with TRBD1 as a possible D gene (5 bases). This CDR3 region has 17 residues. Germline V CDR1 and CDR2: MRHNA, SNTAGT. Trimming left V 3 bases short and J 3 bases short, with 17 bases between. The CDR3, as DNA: TGTGCCAGCAGTGAGGACAAGATGCCGTGGGCTAATGAAAAACTGTTTTTT. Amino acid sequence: CASSEDKMPWANEKLFF.

In DNA, the CDR3 is TGTGCCAGCAGTTACTCGAAGCAGGGGGGTGAAAAACTGTTTTTT. This translates into CASSYSKQGGEKLFF. J is TRBJ1-4 and V is TRBV6-5; TRBD1 agrees at 7 bases. The CDR3 has 15 residues. Trimming at V came to 0 bases and at J to 7 bases, leaving 5 bases not matched to a gene. In germline, CDR1 is MNHEY, CDR2 SVGAGI.

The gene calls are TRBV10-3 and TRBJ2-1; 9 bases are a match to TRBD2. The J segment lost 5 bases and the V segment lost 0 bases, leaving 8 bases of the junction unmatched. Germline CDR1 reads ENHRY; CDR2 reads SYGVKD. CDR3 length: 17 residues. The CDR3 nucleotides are TGTGCCATCAGTGAGTCGAAGGCTAGCGGGGACCACAATGAGCAGTTCTTC. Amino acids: CAISESKASGDHNEQFF.

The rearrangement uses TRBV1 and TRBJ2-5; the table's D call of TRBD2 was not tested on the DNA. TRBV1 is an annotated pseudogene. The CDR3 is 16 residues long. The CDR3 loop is CTSSQAGLAGDGTQYF. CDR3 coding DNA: TGCACCAGCAGCCAAGCCGGACTAGCGGGGGACGGGACCCAGTACTTC.

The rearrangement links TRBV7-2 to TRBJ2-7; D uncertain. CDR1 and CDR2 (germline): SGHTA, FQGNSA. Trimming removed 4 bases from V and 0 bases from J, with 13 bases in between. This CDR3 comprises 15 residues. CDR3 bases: TGTGCCAGCAGCTCCTACTACACACCCTCCTACGAGCAGTACTTC. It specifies CASSSYYTPSYEQYF.

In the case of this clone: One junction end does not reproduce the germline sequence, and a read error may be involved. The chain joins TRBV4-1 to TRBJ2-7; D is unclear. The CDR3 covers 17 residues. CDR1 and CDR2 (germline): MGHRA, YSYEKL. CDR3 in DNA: TGCGCCATCAGCCAAGATGCTCATCGGCAGGCTCCCTACGAGCAGTACTTC. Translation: CAISQDAHRQAPYEQYF.